A single sample is the source of the 24 T cell receptor beta chains below, sequenced in a study of monozygotic twins with inflammatory bowel disease. Each CDR3 protein gets one entry in TCRdb, which reprocessed the 5' RACE reads and gives no DNA. The sample totals some 300,000 distinct CDR3 sequences. Input material: blood. These receptors originate from a human donor with ulcerative colitis or Crohn's disease, or a healthy co-twin of an affected twin (not recorded which).

The chain couples TRBV19 to TRBJ2-1. CDR1 is LNHDA, CDR2 SQIVND, per germline (reference sequence). The CDR3 consists of 13 residues. The CDR3 loop reads CASSIIRYNEQFF.

The chain uses TRBV16 and TRBJ2-7; no DNA is available, so the TRBD1 call from TCRdb remains unchecked. This CDR3 region has 14 residues. Germline V gene sequence: CDR1 KGHSY, CDR2 FQNENV. The CDR3 is CASSSLTGGYEQYF.

The CDR3: CASSLGYRDAFF. V usage is TRBV7-8 and J usage is TRBJ1-1. Germline loops: CDR1 SGHVS, CDR2 FQNEAQ. CDR3 length: 12 residues.

The CDR3 loop is CASSVEGEQFF. The genes are TRBV2 and TRBJ2-1; the TRBD2 assignment by TCRdb is unverifiable without DNA. The CDR3 is 11 residues long. CDR1 SNHLY and CDR2 FYNNEI come from the germline V gene.

V gene TRBV28 combines with J gene TRBJ2-3; TCRdb's D call of TRBD1 is untestable without DNA. This CDR3 comprises 15 residues. CDR1 is MDHEN and CDR2 is SYDVKM in the germline V gene. The CDR3 here is CASSQPGQGTDTQYF.

This chain connects TRBV4-3 to TRBJ2-5. The CDR3 has 14 residues. Germline V gene sequence: CDR1 LGHNA, CDR2 YSLEER. CDR3 in amino acids: CASSQDQAQETQYF.

V and J are TRBV18 and TRBJ2-1; without DNA, the TCRdb call of TRBD2 cannot be checked. This CDR3 region has 15 residues. The germline CDR1 and CDR2 sequences are KGHSH and LQKENI. CDR3 region: CASSPPPPLANEQYF.

The V call is TRBV18, the J call TRBJ1-1; the TCRdb D gene call, TRBD1, has no DNA to confirm it. CDR1 and CDR2 from the germline V gene are KGHSH and LQKENI. The CDR3 loop spans 17 amino acids. This CDR3 is CASSPSHTGSMNTEAFF. Filled out from reference TRBV18 and TRBJ1-1, the complete variable domain reads NAGVMQNPRHLVRRRGQEARLRCSPMKGHSHVYWYRQLPEEGLKFMVYLQKENIIDESGMPKERFSAEFPKEGPSILRIQQVVRGDSAAYFCASSPSHTGSMNTEAFFGQGTRLTVV.

The V call is TRBV2, the J call TRBJ2-1; TCRdb outputs TRBD1, but without DNA this stays unchecked. The germline V gene encodes CDR1 SNHLY and CDR2 FYNNEI. This CDR3 has 15 amino acids. The CDR3 spells CASSPTGTGEREQFF. The full variable domain, its missing parts supplied by reference TRBV2 and TRBJ2-1, is EPEVTQTPSHQVTQMGQEVILRCVPISNHLYFYWYRQILGQKVEFLVSFYNNEISEKSEIFDDQFSVERPDGSNFTLKIRSTKLEDSAMYFCASSPTGTGEREQFFGPGTRLTVL.

This rearrangement joins TRBV9 to TRBJ2-7; TCRdb designates TRBD1, a call that cannot be tested without DNA. The CDR3 has 13 residues. Looked up from germline, CDR1 is SGDLS and CDR2 is YYNGEE. CDR3 protein: CASSRSGTGILYF.

This sequence joins TRBV19 and TRBJ2-2; TCRdb indicates TRBD1, and absent DNA this call remains unverified. The germline V gene has CDR1 LNHDA and CDR2 SQIVND (reference sequence). The CDR3 totals 15 residues. The CDR3 sequence is CASSGQGGSTGELFF.

The rearrangement uses TRBV7-2 and TRBJ1-1. CDR3 size: 13 residues. The germline V gene has CDR1 SGHTA and CDR2 FQGNSA. The CDR3 loop is CASSSHPNTEAFF.

The chain carries TRBV19 and TRBJ2-1; the TCRdb D gene call, TRBD1, has no DNA to confirm it. The CDR3 has 13 amino acids. Germline V gives CDR1 LNHDA, CDR2 SQIVND (reference sequence). CDR3 sequence reads: CASSSRGSLGVFF.

The V call is TRBV12-3 or TRBV12-4, the J call TRBJ2-3. The CDR3 length is 15 residues. The CDR3 region is CASSLETASTDTQYF.

The chain joins TRBV4-3 to TRBJ2-7; the TCRdb call, TRBD1, lacks DNA for checking. The CDR3 covers 15 residues. CDR1 and CDR2 (germline): LGHNA, YSLEER. The CDR3 spells CASSQEGTGRYEQYF.

V gene TRBV6-5 combines with J gene TRBJ2-5; TCRdb picks TRBD1, but there is no DNA to check that call. CDR3 size: 15 residues. The V gene's germline CDR1 is MNHEY and CDR2 SVGAGI. The CDR3 spells CASSYWGQTQETQYF.

The V and J genes are TRBV5-1 and TRBJ2-7; the TCRdb call, TRBD2, lacks DNA for checking. CDR3 size: 15 residues. Germline V gene sequence: CDR1 SGHRS, CDR2 YFSETQ. CDR3 residues: CASSFAVVPGYEQYF.

CDR3 loop: CASSQAGGVYEQYF. This sequence joins TRBV14 and TRBJ2-7; as DNA is missing, the TRBD2 call by TCRdb cannot be tested. This CDR3 is 14 amino acids long. Germline V gives CDR1 SGHDN, CDR2 FVKESK.

The chain is built from TRBV24-1 and TRBJ2-3; TCRdb returns TRBD1, unconfirmable since there is no DNA. CDR3 length: 15 residues. The germline V gene has CDR1 KGHDR and CDR2 SFDVKD. CDR3 in amino acids: CATSERTGRTDTQYF.

The chain uses TRBV7-2 and TRBJ2-7; there is no DNA to check the TCRdb D call of TRBD2. Per the germline V gene, CDR1 is SGHTA and CDR2 is FQGNSA. There are 14 residues in the CDR3. CDR3 amino acids: CASRPPSGNHEQYF.

The CDR3 here is CASSPLTGTSGGNEQFF. This chain links TRBV18 with TRBJ2-1; the D call from TCRdb, TRBD2, cannot be confirmed without DNA. The CDR3 runs 17 residues. Germline loops: CDR1 KGHSH, CDR2 LQKENI.

The rearrangement joins TRBV24-1 to TRBJ2-1; the TCRdb D gene call, TRBD1, has no DNA to confirm it. Germline V lookup: CDR1 KGHDR, CDR2 SFDVKD. This CDR3 has 16 residues. The CDR3 here is CATSVVGGKNYNEQFF.

The gene calls are TRBV6-1 and TRBJ2-2; without DNA, the TCRdb call of TRBD2 cannot be checked. The germline V gene encodes CDR1 MNHNS and CDR2 SASEGT. This CDR3 has 15 amino acids. The CDR3: CASRPLAGGSGELFF.

V and J are TRBV29-1 and TRBJ2-2; TCRdb reports TRBD1, a call that lacks DNA to check it against. Germline lookup yields CDR1 SQVTM and CDR2 ANQGSEA. The CDR3 is 13 residues long. CDR3 in amino acids: CSVVRQGAGELFF.